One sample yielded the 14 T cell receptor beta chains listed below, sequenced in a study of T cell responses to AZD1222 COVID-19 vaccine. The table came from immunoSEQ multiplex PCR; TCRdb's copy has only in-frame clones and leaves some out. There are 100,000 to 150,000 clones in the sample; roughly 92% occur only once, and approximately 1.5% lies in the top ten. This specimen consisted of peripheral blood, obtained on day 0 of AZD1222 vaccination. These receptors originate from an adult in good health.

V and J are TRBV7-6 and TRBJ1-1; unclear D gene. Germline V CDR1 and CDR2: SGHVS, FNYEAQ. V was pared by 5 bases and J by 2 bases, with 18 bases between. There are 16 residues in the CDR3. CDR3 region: CASSPTPGLDNTEAFF. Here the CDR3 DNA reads TGTGCCAGCAGCCCCACCCCCGGGTTGGATAACACTGAAGCTTTCTTT. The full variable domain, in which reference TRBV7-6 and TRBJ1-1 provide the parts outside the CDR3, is GAGVSQSPRYKVTKRGQDVALRCDPISGHVSLYWYRQALGQGPEFLTYFNYEAQQDKSGLPNDRFSAERPEGSISTLTIQRTEQRDSAMYRCASSPTPGLDNTEAFFGQGTRLTVV.

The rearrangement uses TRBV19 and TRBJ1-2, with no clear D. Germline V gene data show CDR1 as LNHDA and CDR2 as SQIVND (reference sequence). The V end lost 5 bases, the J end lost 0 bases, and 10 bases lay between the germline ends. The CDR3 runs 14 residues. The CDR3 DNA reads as TGTGCCAGTAGTGAGACTGCCGCTAACTATGGCTACACCTTC. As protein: CASSETAANYGYTF.

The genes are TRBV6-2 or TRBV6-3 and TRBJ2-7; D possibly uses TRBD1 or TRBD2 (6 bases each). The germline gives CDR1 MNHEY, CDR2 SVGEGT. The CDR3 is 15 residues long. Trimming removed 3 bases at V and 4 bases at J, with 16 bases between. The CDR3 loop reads CASSYGGTPIYEQYV. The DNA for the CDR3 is TGTGCCAGCAGTTATGGCGGGACACCCATATACGAGCAGTACGTC.

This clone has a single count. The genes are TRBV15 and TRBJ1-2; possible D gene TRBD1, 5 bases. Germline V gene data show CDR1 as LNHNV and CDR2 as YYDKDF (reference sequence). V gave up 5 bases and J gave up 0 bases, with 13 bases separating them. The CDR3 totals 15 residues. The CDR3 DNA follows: TGTGCCACCAGCTCCCTCAGGGACTCTAACTATGGCTACACCTTC. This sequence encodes CATSSLRDSNYGYTF.

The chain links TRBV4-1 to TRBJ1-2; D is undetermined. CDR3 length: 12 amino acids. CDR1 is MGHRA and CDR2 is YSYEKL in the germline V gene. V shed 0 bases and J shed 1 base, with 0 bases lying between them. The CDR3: CASSQDNYGYTF. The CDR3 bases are TGCGCCAGCAGCCAAGATAACTATGGCTACACCTTC.

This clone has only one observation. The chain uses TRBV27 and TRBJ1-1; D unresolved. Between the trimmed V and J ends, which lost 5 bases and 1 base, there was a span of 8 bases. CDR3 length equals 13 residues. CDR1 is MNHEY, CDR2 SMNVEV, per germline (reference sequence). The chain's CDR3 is CASSPQWNTEAFF. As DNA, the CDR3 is TGTGCCAGCAGTCCACAATGGAACACTGAAGCTTTCTTT.

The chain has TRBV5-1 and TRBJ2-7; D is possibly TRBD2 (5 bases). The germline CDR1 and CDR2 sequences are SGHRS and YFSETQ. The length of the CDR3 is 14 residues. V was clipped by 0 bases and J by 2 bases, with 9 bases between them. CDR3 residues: CASSLVSAAYEQYV. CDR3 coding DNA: TGCGCCAGCAGCTTGGTGTCAGCGGCCTACGAGCAGTACGTC.

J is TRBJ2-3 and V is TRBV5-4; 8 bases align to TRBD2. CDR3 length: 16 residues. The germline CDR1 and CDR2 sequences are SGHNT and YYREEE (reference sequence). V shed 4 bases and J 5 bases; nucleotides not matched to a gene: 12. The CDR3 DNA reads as TGTGCCAGCAGCCCCGCGGGGGGCCCTAGAGGAGATACGCAGTATTTT. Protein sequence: CASSPAGGPRGDTQYF.

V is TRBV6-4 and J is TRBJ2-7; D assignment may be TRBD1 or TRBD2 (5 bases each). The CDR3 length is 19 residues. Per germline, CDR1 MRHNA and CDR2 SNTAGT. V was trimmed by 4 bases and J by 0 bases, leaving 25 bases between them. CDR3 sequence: CASSAPSNGNWGRSYEQYF. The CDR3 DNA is TGTGCCAGCAGTGCTCCTTCGAACGGGAACTGGGGACGCTCCTACGAGCAGTACTTC.

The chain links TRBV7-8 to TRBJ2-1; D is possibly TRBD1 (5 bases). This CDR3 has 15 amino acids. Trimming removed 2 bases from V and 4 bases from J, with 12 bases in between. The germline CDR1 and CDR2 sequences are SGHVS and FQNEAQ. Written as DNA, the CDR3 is TGTGCCAGCAGCTTAACCCCCGACAGTTACAATGAGCAGTTCTTC. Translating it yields CASSLTPDSYNEQFF.

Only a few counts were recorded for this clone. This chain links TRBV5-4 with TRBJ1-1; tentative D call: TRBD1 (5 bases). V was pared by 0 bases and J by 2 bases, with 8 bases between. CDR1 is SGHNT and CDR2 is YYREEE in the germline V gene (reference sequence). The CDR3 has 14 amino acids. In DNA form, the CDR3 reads TGTGCCAGCAGCTTGGGGACAACAAACACTGAAGCTTTCTTT. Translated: CASSLGTTNTEAFF. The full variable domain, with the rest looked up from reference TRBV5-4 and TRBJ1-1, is ETGVTQSPTHLIKTRGQQVTLRCSSQSGHNTVSWYQQALGQGPQFIFQYYREEENGRGNFPPRFSGLQFPNYSSELNVNALELDDSALYLCASSLGTTNTEAFFGQGTRLTVV.

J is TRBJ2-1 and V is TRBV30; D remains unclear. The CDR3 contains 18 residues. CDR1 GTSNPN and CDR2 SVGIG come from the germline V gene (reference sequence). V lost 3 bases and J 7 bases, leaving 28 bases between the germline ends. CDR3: CAWSASRLPRWAANEQFF. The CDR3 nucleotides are TGTGCCTGGAGCGCCTCGAGACTCCCTCGGTGGGCAGCGAATGAGCAGTTCTTC.

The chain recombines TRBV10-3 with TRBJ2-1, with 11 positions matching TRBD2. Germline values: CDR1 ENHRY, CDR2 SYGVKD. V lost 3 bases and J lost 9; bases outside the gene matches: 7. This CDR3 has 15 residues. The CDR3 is CAISDGASGGIEQFF. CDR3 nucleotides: TGTGCCATCAGTGACGGCGCTAGCGGGGGGATTGAGCAGTTCTTC.

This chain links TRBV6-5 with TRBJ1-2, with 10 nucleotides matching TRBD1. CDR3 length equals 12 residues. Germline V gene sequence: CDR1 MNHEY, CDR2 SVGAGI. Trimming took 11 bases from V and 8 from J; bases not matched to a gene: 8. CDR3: CAGTGTGVGYTF. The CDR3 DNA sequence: TGTGCCGGAACCGGGACAGGGGTCGGCTACACCTTC.